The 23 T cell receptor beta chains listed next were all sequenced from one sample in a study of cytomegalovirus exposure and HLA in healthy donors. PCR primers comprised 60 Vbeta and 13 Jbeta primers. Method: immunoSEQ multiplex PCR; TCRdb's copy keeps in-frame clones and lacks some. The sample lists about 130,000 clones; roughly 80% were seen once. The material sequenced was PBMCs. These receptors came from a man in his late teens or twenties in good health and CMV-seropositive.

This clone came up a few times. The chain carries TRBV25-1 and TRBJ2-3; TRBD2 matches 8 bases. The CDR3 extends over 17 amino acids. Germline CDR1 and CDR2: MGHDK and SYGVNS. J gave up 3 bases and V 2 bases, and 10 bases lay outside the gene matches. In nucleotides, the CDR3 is TGTGCCAGCAGTGAACCCCTTCGGGGGGGAGTGACAGATACGCAGTATTTT. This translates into CASSEPLRGGVTDTQYF.

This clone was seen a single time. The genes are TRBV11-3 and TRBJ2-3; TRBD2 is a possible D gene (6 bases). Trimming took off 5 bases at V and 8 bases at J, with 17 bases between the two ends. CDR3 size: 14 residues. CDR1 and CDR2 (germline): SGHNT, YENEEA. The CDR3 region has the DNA TGTGCCAGCAGCCCCTCTGGGGAGGTTAGTACGCAGTATTTT. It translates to CASSPSGEVSTQYF.

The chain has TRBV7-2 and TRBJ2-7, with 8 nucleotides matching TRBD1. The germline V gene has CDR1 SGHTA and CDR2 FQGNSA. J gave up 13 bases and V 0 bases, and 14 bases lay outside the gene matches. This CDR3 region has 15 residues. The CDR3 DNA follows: TGTGCCAGCAGCTTAGCGTTACAGGGGGATAACACCAAATACTTC. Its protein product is CASSLALQGDNTKYF.

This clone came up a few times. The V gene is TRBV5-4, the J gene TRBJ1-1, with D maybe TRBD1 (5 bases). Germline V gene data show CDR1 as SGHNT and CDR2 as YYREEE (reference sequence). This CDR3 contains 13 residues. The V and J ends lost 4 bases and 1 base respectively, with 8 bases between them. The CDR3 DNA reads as TGTGCCAGCAGCACGACAGCGAACACTGAAGCTTTCTTT. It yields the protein CASSTTANTEAFF.

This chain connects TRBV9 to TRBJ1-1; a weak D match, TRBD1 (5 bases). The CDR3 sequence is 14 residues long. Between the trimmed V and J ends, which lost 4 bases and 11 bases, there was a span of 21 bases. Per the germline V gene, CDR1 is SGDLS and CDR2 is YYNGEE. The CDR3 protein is CASSPPGMTVGAFF. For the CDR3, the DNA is TGTGCCAGCAGCCCCCCAGGGATGACTGTAGGTGCTTTCTTT.

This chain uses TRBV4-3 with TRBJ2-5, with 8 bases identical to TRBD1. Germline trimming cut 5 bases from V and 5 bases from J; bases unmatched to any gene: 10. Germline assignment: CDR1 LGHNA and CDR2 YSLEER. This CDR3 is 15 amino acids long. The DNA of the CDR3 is TGCGCCAGCAGCTCCTCAGGGGGCCGTCGGGAGACCCAGTACTTC. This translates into CASSSSGGRRETQYF.

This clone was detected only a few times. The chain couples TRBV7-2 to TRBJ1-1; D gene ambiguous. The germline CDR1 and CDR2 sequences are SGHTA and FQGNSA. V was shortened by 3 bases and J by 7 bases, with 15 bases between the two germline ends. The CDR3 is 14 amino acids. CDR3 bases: TGTGCCAGCAGCTTGCAAGCGGCGGACGGTGAAGCTTTCTTT. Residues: CASSLQAADGEAFF.

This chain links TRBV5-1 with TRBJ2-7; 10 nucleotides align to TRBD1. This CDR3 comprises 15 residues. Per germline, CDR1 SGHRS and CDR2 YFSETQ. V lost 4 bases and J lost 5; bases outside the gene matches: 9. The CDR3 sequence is CASSQYPGTGDEQYF. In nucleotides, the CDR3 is TGCGCCAGCAGCCAATATCCCGGGACAGGGGACGAGCAGTACTTC.

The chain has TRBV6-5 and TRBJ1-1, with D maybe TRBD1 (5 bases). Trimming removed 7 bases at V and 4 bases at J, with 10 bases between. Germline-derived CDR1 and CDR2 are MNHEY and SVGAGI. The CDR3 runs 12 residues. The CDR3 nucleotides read TGTGCCAGCACGGGGGTAGGCACTGAAGCTTTCTTT. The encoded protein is CASTGVGTEAFF.

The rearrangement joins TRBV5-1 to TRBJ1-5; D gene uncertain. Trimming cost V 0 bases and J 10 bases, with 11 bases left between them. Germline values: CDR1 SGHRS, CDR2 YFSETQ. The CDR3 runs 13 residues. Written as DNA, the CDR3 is TGCGCCAGCAGCTTGGAGTACGGTTCTCCCCAGCATTTT. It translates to CASSLEYGSPQHF.

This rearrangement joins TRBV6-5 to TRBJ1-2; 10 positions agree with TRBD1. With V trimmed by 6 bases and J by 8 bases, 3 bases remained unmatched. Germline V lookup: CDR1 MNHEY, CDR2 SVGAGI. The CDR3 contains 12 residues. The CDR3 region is CASRRQGAGYTF. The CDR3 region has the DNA TGTGCCAGCAGAAGACAGGGGGCCGGCTACACCTTC.

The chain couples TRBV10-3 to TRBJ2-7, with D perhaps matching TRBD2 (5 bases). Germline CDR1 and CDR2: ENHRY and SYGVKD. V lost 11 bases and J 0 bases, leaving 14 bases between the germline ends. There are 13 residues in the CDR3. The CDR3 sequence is CALRAASSYEQYF. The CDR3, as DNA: TGTGCCTTAAGAGCGGCGAGCTCCTACGAGCAGTACTTC.

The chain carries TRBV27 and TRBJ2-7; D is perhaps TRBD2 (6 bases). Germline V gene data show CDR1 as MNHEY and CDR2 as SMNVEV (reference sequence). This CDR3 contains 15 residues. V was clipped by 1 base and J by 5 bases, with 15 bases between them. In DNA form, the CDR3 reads TGTGCCAGCAGTTTATTCGGGGCGGGGCTCAACGAGCAGTACTTC. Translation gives CASSLFGAGLNEQYF.

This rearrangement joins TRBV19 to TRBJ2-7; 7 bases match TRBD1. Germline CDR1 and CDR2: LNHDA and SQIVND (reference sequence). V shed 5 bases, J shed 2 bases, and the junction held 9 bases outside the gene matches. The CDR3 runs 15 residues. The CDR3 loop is CASSVAGGKTYEQYF. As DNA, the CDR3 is TGTGCCAGTAGTGTGGCAGGGGGAAAAACCTACGAGCAGTACTTC.

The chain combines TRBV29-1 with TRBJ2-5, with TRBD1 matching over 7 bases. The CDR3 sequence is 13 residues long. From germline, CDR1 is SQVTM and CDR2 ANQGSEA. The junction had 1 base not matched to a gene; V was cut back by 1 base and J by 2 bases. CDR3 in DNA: TGCAGCGTTGAAGGACAGGGTCAAGAGACCCAGTACTTC. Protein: CSVEGQGQETQYF.

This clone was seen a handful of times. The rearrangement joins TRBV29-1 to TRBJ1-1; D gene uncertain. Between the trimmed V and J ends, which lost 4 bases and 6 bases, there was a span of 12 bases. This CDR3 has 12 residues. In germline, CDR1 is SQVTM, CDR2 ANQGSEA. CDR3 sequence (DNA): TGCAGCGTTGGCAACCAGGTCGCTGAAGCTTTCTTT. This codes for CSVGNQVAEAFF. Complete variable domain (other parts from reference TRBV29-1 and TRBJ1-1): SAVISQKPSRDICQRGTSLTIQCQVDSQVTMMFWYRQQPGQSLTLIATANQGSEATYESGFVIDKFPISRPNLTFSTLTVSNMSPEDSSIYLCSVGNQVAEAFFGQGTRLTVV.

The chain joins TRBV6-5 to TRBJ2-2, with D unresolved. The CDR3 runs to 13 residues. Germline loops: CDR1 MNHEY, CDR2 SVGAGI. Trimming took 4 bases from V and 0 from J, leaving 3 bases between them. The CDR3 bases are TGTGCCAGCAGTTCAGCGAACACCGGGGAGCTGTTTTTT. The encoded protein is CASSSANTGELFF.

The CDR3 loop reads CAGEKGTSGRSIGGHNEQFF. CDR3 nucleotides: TGCGCCGGAGAAAAAGGGACTAGCGGGAGAAGTATTGGTGGACACAATGAGCAGTTCTTC. The gene calls are TRBV23-1 and TRBJ2-1; TRBD2 matches 14 bases. TRBV23-1 belongs to the ORF category, with a function that is uncertain. The CDR3 sequence is 20 residues long. Trimming took 11 bases from V and 5 from J; bases not matched to a gene: 23.

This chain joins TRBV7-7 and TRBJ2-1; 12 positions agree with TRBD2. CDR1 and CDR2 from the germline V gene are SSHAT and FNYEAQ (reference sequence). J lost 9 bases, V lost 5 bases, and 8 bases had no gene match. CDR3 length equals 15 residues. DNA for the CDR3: TGTGCCAGCAGCCTCGGGACTAGCGGGTTCAGTGAGCAGTTCTTC. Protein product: CASSLGTSGFSEQFF.

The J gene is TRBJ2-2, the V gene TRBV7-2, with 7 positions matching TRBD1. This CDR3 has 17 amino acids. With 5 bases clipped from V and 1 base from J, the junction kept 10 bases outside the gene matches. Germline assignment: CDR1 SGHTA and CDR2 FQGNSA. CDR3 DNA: TGTGCCAGCAGCACACGGACAGGCCTTTTGAACACCGGGGAGCTGTTTTTT. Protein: CASSTRTGLLNTGELFF.

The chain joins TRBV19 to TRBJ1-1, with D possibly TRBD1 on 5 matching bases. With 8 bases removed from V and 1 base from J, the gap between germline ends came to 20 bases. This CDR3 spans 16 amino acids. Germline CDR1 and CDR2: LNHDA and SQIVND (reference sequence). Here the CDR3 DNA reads TGTGCCAGTGTGTTATACAGTCCCGGGGGGAACACTGAAGCTTTCTTT. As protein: CASVLYSPGGNTEAFF. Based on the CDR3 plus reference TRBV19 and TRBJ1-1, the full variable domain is DGGITQSPKYLFRKEGQNVTLSCEQNLNHDAMYWYRQDPGQGLRLIYYSQIVNDFQKGDIAEGYSVSREKKESFPLTVTSAQKNPTAFYLCASVLYSPGGNTEAFFGQGTRLTVV.

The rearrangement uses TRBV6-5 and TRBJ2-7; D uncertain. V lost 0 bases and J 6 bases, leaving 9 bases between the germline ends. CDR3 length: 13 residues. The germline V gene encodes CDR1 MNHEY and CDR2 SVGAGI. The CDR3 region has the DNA TGTGCCAGCAGTTACTCGCATGGCGGCGAGCAGTACTTC. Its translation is CASSYSHGGEQYF.

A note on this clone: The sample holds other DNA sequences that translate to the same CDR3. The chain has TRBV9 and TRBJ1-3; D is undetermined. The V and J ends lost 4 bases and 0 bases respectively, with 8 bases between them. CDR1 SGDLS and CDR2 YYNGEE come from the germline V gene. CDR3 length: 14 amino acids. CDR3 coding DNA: TGTGCCAGCAGCCCGAGTGGCTCTGGAAACACCATATATTTT. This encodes CASSPSGSGNTIYF.